What follows is one TCR beta chain and its context. Its binding antigen is unknown. No base quality information exists; no much larger clone differs at one position. TCR CDR3 regions were amplified from genomic DNA by multiplex PCR using the deep immunoSEQ assay. Extracted genomic DNA from each cell subset was distributed evenly across all wells of several immunoSEQ 96-well plates, and each plate was treated as a replicate. Each replicate PCR for sorted subsets received about 180 ng genomic DNA, equal to some 32,000 T cell genomes. The purified libraries were quantified using a Qubit 3.0 fluorometer, sized with a Bioanalyzer 2100, and then quantified again using the KAPA Library Quantification kit. Every immunoSEQ 96-well plate was sequenced on a dedicated single-read 150-cycle Illumina NextSeq 550 flow cell. On the study's bioinformatics: Because the immunoSEQ output included only junctional sequences and no quality scores, the filtering could not be the same as the filtering used for full-length reads. Sequences were annotated with PyIR, a Python wrapper for IgBLAST v1.9, using IMGT germline references to assign V/J genes and CDR3. Reads were filtered out if the reads had weak V/J assignments (E-value above 1e-6), no CDR3, stop codons, out-of-frame junctions, or ambiguous translated residues. V3J clonotypes were defined as sequences sharing an identical inferred V gene, J gene, and CDR3 amino acid sequence. Percentage overlap between repertoires was computed as shared unique clonotypes divided by the size of the smaller repertoire. Repertoire richness was assessed with RTK rarefaction, the Chao1 estimator, and Recon v2.1 estimates of unobserved clonotypes. OLGA was used to compute generation probabilities for all TCRbeta clonotypes that the gDNA method yielded from four donors. Sourced from immuneACCESS, this table was stored by TCRdb with only in-frame sequences that have V and J called. A share of the clones is absent; for the studies checked, an unresolved V gene accounts for under half, and the remainder has no known explanation. Clone size and V and J calls were adopted from that table, with D and trimming inferred from the DNA. This sample lists 730,000 or so clones; 60% to 80% were detected once. Under 2% of the sample rests with the top ten.

Sequences SGDLS (CDR1) and YYNGEE (CDR2) are obtained from the germline V gene. From cysteine to phenylalanine, the CDR3 is 14 amino acids long. Of the read, only the CDR3 DNA is kept; its 42 bases are in frame from base 1. V lost 0 bases and J lost 4 bases; the stretch between them is 7 bases long. This entry comes from a study of shared clonotypes between healthy human individuals (dated by TCRdb to the early 2020s). As for the study more broadly: A few men and two women, aged 18 to 49 years, made up the cohort. For each donor, CD4 naive and CD4 memory were each run on three plates, CD8 naive on two plates, and CD8 memory on one plate. To estimate repertoire size and how much clonotype sharing occurs between individuals, the study deeply sequenced the blood TCR repertoires of about five healthy adults. Libraries were prepared and TCR repertoires were sequenced by different laboratories using diverse techniques, in order to increase sequencing depth and limit assay-specific biases. Per donor, leukapheresis produced somewhere between about 0.9 and 10 billion PBMCs. Beyond this particular receptor, the publication reports: Clonotypes shared by all four sorted-subset donors showed higher generation probabilities than non-shared clonotypes. About 5% of naive CD4, around 4% of naive CD8, 2.3% of memory CD4, and over 0.35% of memory CD8 clonotypes were shared across several donors. Incomplete sequencing was indicated by rarefaction of sorted-subset datasets, despite the large sequencing depth. Pairwise subsampling led to the expectation that sequencing depth would affect the degree of clonotype sharing among donors. The genetic and exposure-history diversity represented was limited by the small number of donors. Sampling was limited to blood, and TCR repertoires in tissue likely differ from TCR repertoires in blood. Larger estimated clonotype richness was generally found for naive subsets than for memory subsets.

Healthy HIV-negative adults with no recently reported acute infections or vaccinations were included as donors. Every donor was a Caucasian adult residing in Nashville, Tennessee, USA. Magnetic negative selection was used to enrich CD4+ T cells, after which naive cells were positively selected on CD45RA and the negative fraction became the memory subset. Blood was collected by leukapheresis, and PBMCs were isolated by Ficoll-Histopaque density gradient centrifugation and then cryopreserved in liquid nitrogen vapor phase. Analytical flow cytometry was used to check the purity and quantity of each magnetically sorted T cell population. Genomic DNA was isolated from every sorted fraction and measured by UV absorbance on a Nanodrop 2000c.

The rearranged segments are TRBV9 and TRBJ1-4; there is no confident call for the D gene. This TCR came from a young woman in good health. Source material: memory CD4+ T cells sorted from blood. Sample cell subset or site, as interpreted from the label and publication: CD45RA-negative fraction. DNA sequence: TGTGCCAGCAGCGTAGCTGGAGGTAATGAAAAACTGTTTTTT. It translates as CASSVAGGNEKLFF.